This T cell receptor beta chain was identified in a study of radiotherapy plus CTLA-4 blockade in lung cancer. Study-wide points: Response, reportedly, was best predicted by interferon-beta along with early blood T cell clone dynamics.

Assay used: immunoSEQ multiplex PCR; TCRdb lists only in-frame clones, some missing. The sample has approximately 40,000 clones; over 65% are singletons. Comment on this clone: The antigen is unknown.

The sequenced sample was peripheral blood, obtained from a patient treated with radiotherapy plus ipilimumab. The receptor was isolated from a human donor with non-small cell lung cancer who had stable disease on radiotherapy plus ipilimumab.

The CDR3 coding sequence is TGTGCCAGCAGGTCGGAGGGGGCGAGAGGCTACACCTTC. It specifies CASRSEGARGYTF. The chain links TRBV28 to TRBJ1-2; 7 bases line up with TRBD1. This CDR3 is built from 13 residues. J was trimmed by 8 bases and V by 6 bases; bases with no gene match: 9. The germline gives CDR1 MDHEN, CDR2 SYDVKM.